This T cell receptor (beta chain) was recorded in a study of T cell clones after liver transplantation. Background on the study: A pre-transplant mixed lymphocyte reaction with TCRbeta sequencing defined graft-donor-reactive clones followed in post-transplant blood.

Germline V gene sequence: CDR1 ENHRY, CDR2 SYGVKD. There are 14 residues in the CDR3. Trimming removed 7 bases from V and 6 bases from J, with 17 bases in between. This clone was seen only a few times. Sequenced by immunoSEQ multiplex PCR; TCRdb stores in-frame clones only, minus some. The data contain tens of thousands of clones, 65% to 85% of them singletons. The V and J genes are TRBV10-3 and TRBJ2-3; D is perhaps TRBD1 (5 bases). The sequencing used CD4+ T cells from blood, collected approximately 45 months after liver transplant. The receptor's source is a human patient who received a liver transplant. Part of the T cells may come from the graft donor. The CDR3 DNA sequence: TGTGCCATCAAGGCAGGGTTATTTCGCGATACGCAGTATTTT. Translating it yields CAIKAGLFRDTQYF.